Listed below are T cell receptor beta chains from one sample, sequenced in a study of Tregs in tolerant kidney transplant recipients. Some clones are missing from TCRdb's copy, which holds only in-frame ones; the method was immunoSEQ multiplex PCR. The repertoire holds over 15,000 clones, with around 53% as singletons. No cognate antigen is known for these TCRs. Sequenced here: CD4+ T cells from blood cultured with allogeneic cells, sampled before the transplant. These receptors were collected from a human patient who received a combined kidney and bone marrow transplant. Both conserved end residues are part of each CDR3.

v_call cdr3_aa
TRBV18 CASSLGQGAFF
TRBV7-2 CASSWSSGNTIYF
TRBV28 CASSPLGQGYSPLHF
TRBV7-3 CASSYGDSYEQYF
TRBV6-4 CASSDLPLTGSTDTQYF
TRBV11-3 CASSLDGRRDEQYF
TRBV7-3 CASSLSGSRGETQYF
TRBV7-9 CASSLSRDRDQPQHF
TRBV6-5 CASSPGRGIYGYTF
TRBV5-1 CAISSYTGELFF
TRBV7-3 CASSPSYFTGELFF
TRBV7-6 CASSPSDRANEKLFF
TRBV7-2 CASSFGLAGYNEQFF
TRBV29-1 CSVRASGIDQQFF
TRBV6-5 CASGLSSYNEQFF
TRBV2 CASSETSGRVGEQFF
TRBV29-1 CSVFDIATNEKLFF
TRBV5-1 CASSEGLAASTDTQYF
TRBV5-1 CASSWGTGGGEQYF
TRBV4-2 CASSQDRGIAGHTSTDTQYF